This T cell receptor (beta chain) came from a study of control samples from healthy donors and cancer patients. Only in-frame clones appear in the TCRdb table, and some are missing; sequencing was by immunoSEQ multiplex PCR. The sample carries some 100,000 clones, around 88% recorded once. Germline V lookup: CDR1 SGHAT, CDR2 FQNNGV. The V segment lost 5 bases and the J segment 3 bases; nucleotides outside the gene matches: 3. This CDR3 comprises 14 residues. This clonotype was sampled from a young man in good health. Source material: blood. This chain connects TRBV11-2 to TRBJ2-7, with TRBD1 matching 11 bases. For the CDR3, the DNA is TGTGCCAGCAGCCCAGGGACAGGGGGCTACGAGCAGTACTTC. Amino acids: CASSPGTGGYEQYF.